Here is one T cell receptor (beta chain) with its context. The source of the sample is a study of blood T cells in healthy people across ages. Using a J-beta primer mix together with a sample-barcoded 5' primer, a second PCR was run for roughly 6 to 12 cycles. TCRdb reanalysed the 5' RACE reads using MiXCR and keeps one entry per CDR3 protein. The sample includes more than 900,000 distinct CDR3 sequences, around 27% seen only once; the top ten take around 0.75%. V lost 4 bases and J lost 4, with 13 bases in between. In germline, CDR1 is SGHVS, CDR2 FNYEAQ. The CDR3 consists of 14 residues. These sequences were also reported in another study, on T cells of mothers and their children.

The chain links TRBV7-6 to TRBJ2-5, with D uncertain. Material: blood. The clonotype was recovered from a girl aged 2 to 9 in good health. The CDR3 DNA sequence: TGTGCCAGCAGCTCTCCTTGGGCGGTAGAGACCCAGTACTTC. Protein product: CASSSPWAVETQYF.